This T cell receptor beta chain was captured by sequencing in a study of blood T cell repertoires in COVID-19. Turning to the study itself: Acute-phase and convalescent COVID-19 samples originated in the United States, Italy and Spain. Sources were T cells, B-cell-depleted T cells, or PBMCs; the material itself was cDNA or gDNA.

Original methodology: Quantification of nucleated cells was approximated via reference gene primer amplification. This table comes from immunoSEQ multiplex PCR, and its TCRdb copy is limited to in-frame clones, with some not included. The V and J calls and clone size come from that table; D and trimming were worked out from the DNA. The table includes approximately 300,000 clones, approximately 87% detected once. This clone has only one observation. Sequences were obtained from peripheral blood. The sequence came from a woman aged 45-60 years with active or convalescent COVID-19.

DNA for the CDR3: TGTGCCTGGGCTAGCGGGGGGGCGGGAGATACGCAGTATTTT. Translation: CAWASGGAGDTQYF. V usage is TRBV30 and J usage is TRBJ2-3; 12 bases match TRBD2. The CDR3 extends over 14 amino acids. The germline CDR1 and CDR2 sequences are GTSNPN and SVGIG (reference sequence). V was pared by 5 bases and J by 5 bases, with 5 bases of the junction left unmatched.